The rows below give T cell receptor beta chains drawn from one sample of a study of blood T cell repertoires in COVID-19. Only in-frame clones appear in the TCRdb table, and some are missing; sequencing was by immunoSEQ multiplex PCR. The sample yields roughly 500,000 clones, 89% seen once. The sequenced sample consisted of peripheral blood. Every receptor here comes from a man between 18 and 29 years old with COVID-19, enrolled during active disease. The CDR3 runs from the conserved cysteine through the conserved F or W. Expanded clones are given a class, and other clones once, few, many or no size at all.

clone_size: -
j_call: TRBJ1-1
v_call: TRBV7-6
cdr3_aa: CASSLGTGEVNTEAFF

clone_size: -
j_call: TRBJ2-7
v_call: TRBV1
cdr3_aa: CTSSQDPRGGRNYEQYF

clone_size: -
j_call: TRBJ2-7
v_call: TRBV28
cdr3_aa: CASSSSGTGVYEQYF

clone_size: -
j_call: TRBJ1-1
v_call: TRBV3-1/TRBV3-2
cdr3_aa: CASSQGGISNTEAFF

clone_size: -
j_call: TRBJ1-1
v_call: TRBV7-9
cdr3_aa: CASSFRGEDTEAFF

clone_size: -
j_call: TRBJ2-7
v_call: TRBV27
cdr3_aa: CASSYGPGQGPYGEQYF

clone_size: -
j_call: TRBJ2-7
v_call: TRBV7-8
cdr3_aa: CASSLAGGYEQYF

clone_size: many
j_call: TRBJ2-5
v_call: TRBV19
cdr3_aa: CASTGPRTSGRKETQYF

clone_size: -
j_call: TRBJ2-4
v_call: TRBV5-4
cdr3_aa: CASSFELAKNIQYF

clone_size: -
j_call: TRBJ2-2
v_call: TRBV12-5
cdr3_aa: CASGLTTANTGELFF

clone_size: -
j_call: TRBJ1-4
v_call: TRBV18
cdr3_aa: CASSTGQVNEKLFF

clone_size: -
j_call: TRBJ2-3
v_call: TRBV7-2
cdr3_aa: CASSSGQGDTQYF

clone_size: -
j_call: TRBJ2-3
v_call: TRBV6-5
cdr3_aa: CASGRRTDTQYF

clone_size: -
j_call: TRBJ1-1
v_call: TRBV6-2/TRBV6-3
cdr3_aa: CASSYGPGAEAFF

clone_size: -
j_call: TRBJ2-5
v_call: TRBV12-3/TRBV12-4
cdr3_aa: CASSFGGQETQYF

clone_size: many
j_call: TRBJ2-7
v_call: TRBV4-2
cdr3_aa: CASSQGLAGSYEQYF

clone_size: -
j_call: TRBJ2-5
v_call: TRBV7-9
cdr3_aa: CASSFTSLGLPGGETQYF

clone_size: -
j_call: TRBJ2-1
v_call: TRBV3-1/TRBV3-2
cdr3_aa: CASSQGDRGRLNEQFF

clone_size: -
j_call: TRBJ1-5
v_call: TRBV4-1
cdr3_aa: CASSQDQSRNQPQHF

clone_size: -
j_call: TRBJ2-7
v_call: TRBV12-3/TRBV12-4
cdr3_aa: CASSGGVSYEQYF

clone_size: -
j_call: TRBJ1-5
v_call: TRBV15
cdr3_aa: CATSDQAGFGQPQHF

clone_size: -
j_call: TRBJ2-3
v_call: TRBV28
cdr3_aa: CASSLLGGTGPTDTQYF

clone_size: once
j_call: TRBJ1-4
v_call: TRBV5-1
cdr3_aa: CASSLGQGNGKLFF

clone_size: few
j_call: TRBJ2-5
v_call: TRBV13
cdr3_aa: CASTTGGSKETQYF

clone_size: -
j_call: TRBJ2-1
v_call: TRBV5-1
cdr3_aa: CASSSARDYNEQFF

clone_size: -
j_call: TRBJ1-6
v_call: TRBV27
cdr3_aa: CASSSSQGPHSPLHF

clone_size: -
j_call: TRBJ2-1
v_call: TRBV11-2
cdr3_aa: CASSPVAGSSYNEQFF

clone_size: -
j_call: TRBJ2-7
v_call: TRBV7-9
cdr3_aa: CASSLVGQGANEQYF

clone_size: -
j_call: TRBJ1-2
v_call: TRBV27
cdr3_aa: CASSPRDRGGYTF

clone_size: once
j_call: TRBJ2-1
v_call: TRBV4-2
cdr3_aa: CASSQRGDSYNEQFF

clone_size: -
j_call: TRBJ1-4
v_call: TRBV4-1
cdr3_aa: CASSQVGTGVTNEKLFF

clone_size: once
j_call: TRBJ1-1
v_call: TRBV7-9
cdr3_aa: CASSLTPPGMDTEAFF

clone_size: -
j_call: TRBJ2-3
v_call: TRBV19
cdr3_aa: CASQIGSTDTQYF

clone_size: -
j_call: TRBJ2-5
v_call: TRBV6-5
cdr3_aa: CASIRGSMETQYF

clone_size: -
j_call: TRBJ2-3
v_call: TRBV4-1
cdr3_aa: CASSSPGGNTDTQYF

clone_size: -
j_call: TRBJ2-7
v_call: TRBV6-6
cdr3_aa: CASSPDSSTSYEQYF

clone_size: -
j_call: TRBJ2-3
v_call: TRBV11-3
cdr3_aa: CASSLAGGTDTQYF

clone_size: -
j_call: TRBJ2-3
v_call: TRBV9
cdr3_aa: CASSVLLGTDTQYF

clone_size: -
j_call: TRBJ2-3
v_call: TRBV11-1
cdr3_aa: CASSLSGGGDTQYF

clone_size: -
j_call: TRBJ2-3
v_call: TRBV5-1
cdr3_aa: CASSLEGLAGDTQYF

clone_size: -
j_call: TRBJ2-1
v_call: TRBV7-9
cdr3_aa: CASNLAGYPYNEQFF

clone_size: -
j_call: TRBJ2-3
v_call: TRBV9
cdr3_aa: CASSRQGAGGTDTQYF

clone_size: -
j_call: TRBJ1-4
v_call: TRBV5-1
cdr3_aa: CASSEQGVFEKLFF

clone_size: -
j_call: TRBJ2-1
v_call: TRBV3-1/TRBV3-2
cdr3_aa: CASSQETGTSIHNEQFF

clone_size: -
j_call: TRBJ2-7
v_call: TRBV7-9
cdr3_aa: CASSLPSGDSYEQYF

clone_size: -
j_call: TRBJ1-5
v_call: TRBV2
cdr3_aa: CASSERTGPNQPQHF

clone_size: -
j_call: TRBJ2-3
v_call: TRBV5-1
cdr3_aa: CVSTPGQGRDTQYF

clone_size: -
j_call: TRBJ2-2
v_call: TRBV11-2
cdr3_aa: CASSLDPPGLTGELFF

clone_size: -
j_call: TRBJ2-7
v_call: TRBV7-9
cdr3_aa: CASSLEAAYEQYF

clone_size: -
j_call: TRBJ2-1
v_call: TRBV11-1
cdr3_aa: CASARTSGGAANEQFF

clone_size: -
j_call: TRBJ1-1
v_call: TRBV19
cdr3_aa: CASSMVGAYPEAFF

clone_size: -
j_call: TRBJ2-3
v_call: TRBV18
cdr3_aa: CASSFPGHSTDTQYF

clone_size: -
j_call: TRBJ2-7
v_call: TRBV27
cdr3_aa: CASSSAGSGHFEQYF

clone_size: -
j_call: TRBJ2-7
v_call: TRBV6-1
cdr3_aa: CASSDLGTPYEQYF

clone_size: -
j_call: TRBJ1-5
v_call: TRBV6-5
cdr3_aa: CASSYVAPTGGQPQHF

clone_size: few
j_call: TRBJ2-7
v_call: TRBV3-1/TRBV3-2
cdr3_aa: CASSPGQGNYEQYF

clone_size: -
j_call: TRBJ1-1
v_call: TRBV3-1/TRBV3-2
cdr3_aa: CASSPTGKRTEAFF

clone_size: -
j_call: TRBJ2-1
v_call: TRBV4-2
cdr3_aa: CASSQGIGGSSYNEQFF

clone_size: once
j_call: TRBJ2-5
v_call: TRBV2
cdr3_aa: CASSDRVAETQYF